The 19 T cell receptor beta chains given below trace back to one sample, sequenced in a study of prognosis after radiotherapy for stage I lung cancer. The TCR beta CDR3 region was amplified from genomic DNA, with two rounds of multiplex PCR being used for the amplification. The first PCR round targeted every TRBV and TRBJ gene with specific primers. TCRdb processed the multiplex PCR reads anew with MiXCR; each CDR3 protein has one entry. This table has just under 20,000 distinct CDR3 sequences, approximately 28% appearing once. The input for sequencing was PBMCs, taken before or after stereotactic body radiation therapy (not recorded which). The source of these receptors is a donor over 45 with non-small cell lung cancer.

This clonotype was seen many times. J is TRBJ2-2 and V is TRBV30; TRBD2 aligns across 7 bases. This CDR3 is built from 14 residues. Trimming cost V 4 bases and J 1 base; bases outside gene matches: 3. The germline CDR1 and CDR2 sequences are GTSNPN and SVGIG (reference sequence). CDR3 bases: TGTGCCTGGATCCAGCGGGGGAACACCGGGGAGCTGTTTTTT. Translated, it gives CAWIQRGNTGELFF.

The table lists this clonotype with many counts. The rearrangement joins TRBV5-1 to TRBJ1-3; TRBD1 might be the D (5 bases). CDR1 and CDR2 (germline): SGHRS, YFSETQ. CDR3 length equals 15 residues. V lost 4 bases, J lost 1 base, and 12 bases lay in between. Here the CDR3 reads CASSPGDFSGNTIYF. The CDR3 bases are TGCGCCAGCAGCCCGGGGGATTTTTCTGGAAACACCATATATTTT.

This clonotype has at least ten counts. The chain couples TRBV3-1 to TRBJ2-1, with TRBD2 matching over 7 bases. This CDR3 spans 14 amino acids. The trim removed 4 bases at V and 8 bases at J, leaving 8 bases unmatched. CDR1 is LGHDT, CDR2 YNNKEL, per germline (reference sequence). CDR3 sequence (DNA): TGTGCCAGCAGCCTGGGCGGGGGAGCTCATGAGCAGTTCTTC. Translating gives CASSLGGGAHEQFF.

By share of the sample, this clonotype is medium-sized. The rearrangement joins TRBV28 to TRBJ2-2; D is possibly TRBD2 (5 bases). The germline gives CDR1 MDHEN, CDR2 SYDVKM. Trimming took 3 bases from V and 3 from J, leaving 14 bases between them. The length of the CDR3 is 16 residues. The CDR3 here is CASSFIPSSYTGELFF. DNA of the CDR3: TGTGCCAGCAGTTTCATCCCTAGCTCTTACACCGGGGAGCTGTTTTTT.

In its sample, this clonotype was seen many times. This sequence joins TRBV20-1 and TRBJ2-3; 7 positions agree with TRBD1. Germline values: CDR1 DFQATT, CDR2 SNEGSKA (reference sequence). The CDR3 sequence is 13 residues long. The J segment lost 3 bases and the V segment lost 6 bases, leaving 6 bases of the junction unmatched. CDR3 in DNA: TGCAGTGCCCTCCGGGACAGTACAGATACGCAGTATTTT. The encoded protein is CSALRDSTDTQYF.

Concerning this clonotype: A far larger clone is a single base away, which makes a read error likely. The chain employs TRBV20-1 and TRBJ2-4, with TRBD2 identical over 9 bases. CDR3 size: 15 residues. Germline CDR1 reads DFQATT; CDR2 reads SNEGSKA (reference sequence). Trimming at V came to 0 bases and at J to 15 bases, leaving 15 bases not matched to a gene. The chain's CDR3 is CSARDLRLAEETLYF. The DNA of the CDR3 is TGCAGTGCTAGAGATCTCAGACTAGCGGAAGAGACCCTGTACTTC.

This clonotype is labeled large. The chain is built from TRBV6-2 or TRBV6-3 and TRBJ2-5, with D unclear. The CDR3 runs 14 residues. Between the trimmed V and J ends, which lost 5 bases and 4 bases, there was a span of 14 bases. Germline V CDR1 and CDR2: MNHEY, SVGEGT. CDR3 DNA sequence: TGTGCCAGCAGTCCTGGGGTGGGTCGAGAGACCCAGTACTTC. This codes for CASSPGVGRETQYF.

The chain links TRBV19 to TRBJ2-1, with TRBD1 as a possible D gene (6 bases). Between the trimmed V and J ends, which lost 2 bases and 6 bases, there was a span of 14 bases. This CDR3 contains 15 residues. The germline CDR1 and CDR2 sequences are LNHDA and SQIVND (reference sequence). The CDR3 is CASSIRPVQGNEQFF. The CDR3 nucleotides are TGTGCCAGTAGTATAAGACCGGTACAGGGCAATGAGCAGTTCTTC.

This clonotype was counted many times. The V call is TRBV9, the J call TRBJ1-3; D not resolved. Looked up from germline, CDR1 is SGDLS and CDR2 is YYNGEE. Deletions cut 4 bases from V and 2 bases from J, with 16 bases between. The CDR3 runs 16 residues. The CDR3 bases are TGTGCCAGCAGCAAGGAGCCACGATCGGCTGGAAACACCATATATTTT. Translating it yields CASSKEPRSAGNTIYF.

This clonotype was seen ten or more times. The V and J genes are TRBV4-1 and TRBJ2-7; either TRBD1 or TRBD2 may supply D (5 bases each). Trimming took 1 base from V and 2 from J, leaving 9 bases between them. Germline V lookup: CDR1 MGHRA, CDR2 YSYEKL. The CDR3 is 14 residues long. CDR3 sequence reads: CASSQVGAPYEQYF. Written as DNA, the CDR3 is TGCGCCAGCAGCCAAGTCGGGGCCCCCTACGAGCAGTACTTC.

This clonotype was detected a few times. The genes are TRBV5-4 and TRBJ1-1; weak D call: TRBD1 (6 bases). The V end was cut by 1 base, the J end by 6 bases, with 19 bases between. CDR1 and CDR2 from the germline V gene are SGHNT and YYREEE (reference sequence). The CDR3 sequence is 16 residues long. The CDR3 DNA reads TGTGCCAGCAGCTTGATACAGGGAATAGTCGGCCCTGAAGCTTTCTTT. Translating gives CASSLIQGIVGPEAFF.

Comments on this clonotype: Since a far larger clone is one base different, this is likely a read error. The chain joins TRBV6-8 to TRBJ1-6, with D uncertain. The germline gives CDR1 MNHGY, CDR2 SAAAGT. There are 11 residues in the CDR3. This CDR3 reads CASSPDSHLHF. The DNA for the CDR3 is TGTGCCAGCAGTCCAGACTCACACCTCCACTTT.

Ten or more counts support this clonotype. The chain uses TRBV27 and TRBJ2-1, with D unclear. Germline CDR1 reads MNHEY; CDR2 reads SMNVEV (reference sequence). The V gene lost 5 bases and the J gene lost 6 bases, with 8 bases spanning the gap. This CDR3 is built from 12 residues. CDR3 DNA sequence: TGTGCCAGCAGTCCCCCGAGCAATGAGCAGTTCTTC. Translating it yields CASSPPSNEQFF.

This clonotype was detected many times. The J gene is TRBJ2-5, the V gene TRBV9; possible D gene TRBD1, 5 bases. Germline V gene lookup returns CDR1 SGDLS and CDR2 YYNGEE. The V gene lost 4 bases and the J gene lost 4 bases, with 11 bases spanning the gap. The CDR3 has 13 amino acids. The CDR3 region has the DNA TGTGCCAGCAGCCCTATTAGGGGAGAGACCCAGTACTTC. The encoded protein is CASSPIRGETQYF.

This clonotype was observed at least ten times. The chain uses TRBV9 and TRBJ2-1; 7 positions agree with TRBD2. This CDR3 region has 15 residues. Germline loops: CDR1 SGDLS, CDR2 YYNGEE. With V trimmed by 0 bases and J by 7 bases, 7 bases remained unmatched. The CDR3 loop is CASSVVAGEGNEQFF. CDR3 in DNA: TGTGCCAGCAGCGTAGTGGCGGGAGAAGGAAATGAGCAGTTCTTC.

The chain combines TRBV28 with TRBJ2-3; 7 nucleotides match TRBD1. The CDR3 has 14 residues. After removal of 4 bases from V and 6 bases from J, the junction contained 7 bases not matched to a gene. The germline V gene has CDR1 MDHEN and CDR2 SYDVKM. The CDR3 spells CASSSDRDGDTQYF. The CDR3 DNA follows: TGTGCCAGCAGTTCCGACAGGGATGGGGATACGCAGTATTTT.

A word on this clonotype: The junction and the germline gene differ at one end; a read error may be behind it. V and J are TRBV20-1 and TRBJ1-2; D unresolved. This CDR3 region has 13 residues. Germline loops: CDR1 DFQATT, CDR2 SNEGSKA (reference sequence). The CDR3 loop is CSARSPFTYAYTF. CDR3 bases: TGCAGTGCTAGATCCCCATTTACATATGCCTACACCTTC.

On this clonotype: With a far larger clone one base away, a read error is the likely cause. J is TRBJ1-2 and V is TRBV6-4; no definite D call. Trimming took 4 bases from V and 3 from J, leaving 9 bases between them. Germline CDR1 MRHNA, CDR2 SNTAGT. There are 13 residues in the CDR3. This CDR3 is CASSGAGDYGYTF. CDR3 coding DNA: TGTGCCAGCAGTGGAGCGGGCGACTATGGCTACACCTTC.

This clonotype was recorded at least ten times. The V gene is TRBV28, the J gene TRBJ2-3; no clear D. Germline V CDR1 and CDR2: MDHEN, SYDVKM. Trimming left V 7 bases short and J 2 bases short, with 16 bases between. The CDR3 has 15 amino acids. The CDR3 here is CASTPPGGSTDTQYF. CDR3 bases: TGTGCCAGCACCCCCCCGGGCGGATCCACAGATACGCAGTATTTT.